This T cell receptor beta chain originates from a study of human thymus T cells. Notes on the study in general: Thymic repertoires from unrelated individuals overlapped highly, related research reported. Both thymic and peripheral blood repertoires showed apparently biased V and J usage.

Resections removed during corrective heart surgery provided the thymus tissue used. Germline V gives CDR1 ENHRY, CDR2 SYGVKD. Trimming at V came to 5 bases and at J to 5 bases, leaving 14 bases not matched to a gene. CDR3 length: 16 amino acids. Generated by immunoSEQ multiplex PCR, the TCRdb table keeps only in-frame clones and is missing some. The sample records more than 70,000 clones, approximately 96% being singletons. Concerning this clone itself: Its antigen is undetermined.

This TCR derives from a boy younger than two with a congenital heart defect but otherwise immunologically healthy. The material sequenced was thymus tissue. The chain employs TRBV10-3 and TRBJ1-1; 7 bases line up with TRBD1. The CDR3: CAISRGQSGARTEAFF. The CDR3 bases are TGTGCCATCAGTAGGGGACAGTCCGGAGCGAGGACTGAAGCTTTCTTT.